Below, 28 T cell receptor beta chains from the same sample are listed, as sequenced in a study of T cells expressing NK-cell markers. No DNA is given; TCRdb re-called the 5' RACE reads and lists each CDR3 protein once. The sample totals fewer than 300,000 distinct CDR3 sequences. The material sequenced was blood T cells: a sorted CD56 or NKG2C T cell subset, CD4+ or CD8+ T cells, or bulk PBMC T cells (not recorded which). These receptors all stem from a woman between 18 and 69 years old in good health.

The gene calls are TRBV20-1 and TRBJ2-1; with no DNA, the TCRdb D assignment of TRBD1 cannot be verified. CDR3 length: 12 residues. The germline gives CDR1 DFQATT, CDR2 SNEGSKA (reference sequence). CDR3 protein: CSAKVGQNEQFF.

The chain has TRBV7-2 and TRBJ2-7; TCRdb names TRBD2, which stays unverified in the absence of DNA. The CDR3 is made up of 16 amino acids. The germline CDR1 and CDR2 sequences are SGHTA and FQGNSA. CDR3 region: CASSLGTSALSYEQYF.

The V call is TRBV28, the J call TRBJ2-7; no DNA is available, so the TRBD1 call from TCRdb remains unchecked. This CDR3 region has 14 residues. Germline V gene data show CDR1 as MDHEN and CDR2 as SYDVKM. The CDR3 loop is CASRGDSYHYEQYF.

The chain carries TRBV20-1 and TRBJ2-5. CDR1 and CDR2 from the germline V gene are DFQATT and SNEGSKA (reference sequence). This CDR3 region has 12 residues. CDR3 in amino acids: CSASILTETQYF.

The chain joins TRBV2 to TRBJ2-7; the D gene TCRdb calls, TRBD2, cannot be checked with no DNA. Germline V gene sequence: CDR1 SNHLY, CDR2 FYNNEI. This CDR3 spans 15 amino acids. The CDR3 region is CASRQTSGTNYEQYF.

The chain couples TRBV29-1 to TRBJ1-1. Germline V gene sequence: CDR1 SQVTM, CDR2 ANQGSEA. The CDR3 has 11 residues. The CDR3 reads CSVTVNTEAFF.

The chain combines TRBV5-6 with TRBJ1-1. Germline V gene lookup returns CDR1 SGHDT and CDR2 YYEEEE. The CDR3 spans 13 residues. CDR3 protein: CASSSVGDTEAFF.

The chain uses TRBV20-1 and TRBJ2-1; TCRdb names TRBD2, which stays unverified in the absence of DNA. Per the germline V gene, CDR1 is DFQATT and CDR2 is SNEGSKA (reference sequence). The CDR3 contains 14 residues. CDR3 residues: CSAKALFPGNEQFF.

The chain recombines TRBV4-1 with TRBJ1-5; TCRdb's D call, TRBD1, is unchecked because there is no DNA. CDR1 is MGHRA, CDR2 YSYEKL, per germline. This CDR3 is 15 amino acids long. The CDR3: CASSQGLWGHQPQHF.

The chain carries TRBV7-3 and TRBJ2-1; TCRdb's D call of TRBD1 is untestable without DNA. Germline assignment: CDR1 SGHTA and CDR2 FQGTGA. This CDR3 comprises 15 residues. CDR3 protein: CATSSWGAEYNEQFF. The entire variable domain, with the rest obtained from reference TRBV7-3 and TRBJ2-1, is as follows: GAGVSQTPSNKVTEKGKYVELRCDPISGHTALYWYRQSLGQGPEFLIYFQGTGAADDSGLPNDRFFAVRPEGSVSTLKIQRTERGDSAVYLCATSSWGAEYNEQFFGPGTRLTVL.

The chain has TRBV18 and TRBJ2-1; absent DNA, TCRdb's TRBD2 call cannot be checked. The CDR3 runs to 16 residues. In germline, CDR1 is KGHSH, CDR2 LQKENI. This CDR3 is CASSPQVAGDMNEQFF.

The chain recombines TRBV5-4 with TRBJ2-2; TCRdb names TRBD2, which stays unverified in the absence of DNA. The CDR3 contains 15 residues. Germline V gives CDR1 SGHNT, CDR2 YYREEE (reference sequence). The CDR3 sequence is CASSSRTSATGELFF.

V gene TRBV7-2 combines with J gene TRBJ1-1; TCRdb calls TRBD1, which cannot be checked without DNA. CDR1 is SGHTA and CDR2 is FQGNSA in the germline V gene. The CDR3 runs 13 residues. CDR3 loop: CATLKPRGSEAFF.

The chain employs TRBV5-1 and TRBJ2-5; the D call of TRBD2 rests on TCRdb alone, since no DNA is present to check it. The length of the CDR3 is 15 residues. Germline CDR1 SGHRS, CDR2 YFSETQ. Here the CDR3 reads CASSPLRPARETQYF.

This chain's CDR3 is CASKTSANNEQFF. The chain uses TRBV25-1 and TRBJ2-1. CDR3 size: 13 residues. Per germline, CDR1 MGHDK and CDR2 SYGVNS.

The gene calls are TRBV12-3 or TRBV12-4 and TRBJ1-2. The CDR3 loop spans 12 amino acids. The CDR3 sequence is CASSDSGFGYTF.

This chain joins TRBV4-2 and TRBJ2-7; the D gene TCRdb calls, TRBD2, cannot be checked with no DNA. Germline V gene data show CDR1 as LGHNA and CDR2 as YNFKEQ. This CDR3 has 13 residues. CDR3 sequence reads: CASTTEVPYEQYF.

The J gene is TRBJ1-6, the V gene TRBV6-2 or TRBV6-3; TCRdb returns TRBD1, unconfirmable since there is no DNA. CDR3 size: 16 residues. The germline V gene has CDR1 MNHEY and CDR2 SVGEGT. CDR3: CASRRQGSSYNSPLHF.

The gene calls are TRBV24-1 and TRBJ2-2; checking the TCRdb D call of TRBD1 is not possible without DNA. Germline V gives CDR1 KGHDR, CDR2 SFDVKD. The CDR3 consists of 16 residues. The CDR3 protein is CATSDLGTPNTGELFF.

The chain joins TRBV5-4 to TRBJ2-1; the TCRdb D gene call, TRBD1, has no DNA to confirm it. The CDR3 sequence is 15 residues long. CDR1 is SGHNT and CDR2 is YYREEE in the germline V gene (reference sequence). The CDR3 sequence is CASSLGGPSYNEQFF.

J is TRBJ1-4 and V is TRBV6-5; lacking DNA, the TRBD1 call made by TCRdb goes unchecked. CDR1 is MNHEY and CDR2 is SVGAGI in the germline V gene. This CDR3 is built from 16 residues. The CDR3 region is CASSLQGWGTNEKLFF.

V gene TRBV18 combines with J gene TRBJ2-3; lacking DNA, the TRBD2 call made by TCRdb goes unchecked. CDR3 size: 16 residues. Germline CDR1 KGHSH, CDR2 LQKENI. The CDR3 spells CASSPRTSRSADTQYF.

The chain is built from TRBV7-9 and TRBJ1-2; absent DNA, TCRdb's TRBD1 call cannot be checked. The CDR3 runs to 16 residues. The germline V gene encodes CDR1 SEHNR and CDR2 FQNEAQ (reference sequence). CDR3 residues: CASSLTTVSKGYGYTF.

This chain joins TRBV20-1 and TRBJ2-2; the TCRdb D gene call, TRBD2, has no DNA to confirm it. The length of the CDR3 is 14 residues. CDR1 DFQATT and CDR2 SNEGSKA come from the germline V gene (reference sequence). This chain's CDR3 is CSARDRQRAGELFF.

This chain uses TRBV5-1 with TRBJ2-2; TCRdb outputs TRBD2, but without DNA this stays unchecked. The CDR3 is 16 amino acids. Germline values: CDR1 SGHRS, CDR2 YFSETQ. The CDR3 loop reads CASSLVRGSNTGELFF.

V usage is TRBV20-1 and J usage is TRBJ1-3. There are 16 residues in the CDR3. CDR1 and CDR2 (germline): DFQATT, SNEGSKA (reference sequence). The CDR3 here is CSAIYGKGHSGNTIYF.

V and J are TRBV3-1 and TRBJ2-3; TCRdb's D call, TRBD1, is unchecked because there is no DNA. This CDR3 has 15 residues. CDR1 and CDR2 (germline): LGHDT, YNNKEL (reference sequence). This CDR3 reads CASSQATGGLDTQYF.

The V gene is TRBV6-2 or TRBV6-3, the J gene TRBJ2-1; the TCRdb D gene call, TRBD2, has no DNA to confirm it. The CDR3 extends over 16 amino acids. Germline V lookup: CDR1 MNHEY, CDR2 SVGEGT. The chain's CDR3 is CASSANRLAIGNEQFF.